Listed here are 21 T cell receptor beta chains from one sample, sequenced in a study of CD8 T cells in ankylosing spondylitis (dated by TCRdb to the late 2010s). General conclusions and limits of the study: A TCR beta motif of several highly homologous amino acid variants appeared characteristic of blood from ankylosing spondylitis patients.

Their antigens are not known. Library preparation used 5' RACE. The instrument was an Illumina HiSeq 2500. Starting from the raw public reads, TCRdb applied fastp trimming at Q25, assembled clones with MiXCR and retained in-frame beta chains. Each entry is one CDR3 protein sequence, shown with its most common DNA and genes. Present in this sample are 650,000 to 800,000 distinct CDR3 sequences, under 20% of which were seen just once. The ten top clones hold under 20% of the sample. What was sequenced was blood, either unsorted or a sorted T cell fraction (not recorded which). Receptors originate from a male donor with ankylosing spondylitis.

The chain recombines TRBV7-9 with TRBJ2-6; a possible D gene is TRBD2 (7 bases). This CDR3 is 17 amino acids long. CDR1 is SEHNR and CDR2 is FQNEAQ in the germline V gene (reference sequence). V shed 4 bases and J shed 0 bases, with 13 bases lying between them. CDR3 nucleotides: TGTGCCAGCAGCTCGACGGGGGGCCACTCTGGGGCCAACGTCCTGACTTTC. It yields the protein CASSSTGGHSGANVLTF.

This sequence joins TRBV6-2 or TRBV6-3 and TRBJ1-2; 7 bases align to TRBD1. From germline, CDR1 is MNHEY and CDR2 SVGEGT. J lost 1 base, V lost 2 bases, and 4 bases had no gene match. The CDR3 is 15 amino acids. CDR3: CASSYGTAYNYGYTF. DNA of the CDR3: TGTGCCAGCAGTTACGGGACAGCGTATAACTATGGCTACACCTTC.

This clonotype was picked up a small number of times. The V call is TRBV10-2, the J call TRBJ2-1, with D hard to call. Germline lookup yields CDR1 WSHSY and CDR2 SAAADI. This CDR3 contains 13 residues. Between the trimmed V and J ends, which lost 6 bases and 10 bases, there was a span of 16 bases. CDR3 sequence (DNA): TGCGCCAGCAGGAGACCCAGCAGTTGGGAGCAGTTCTTC. Translation: CASRRPSSWEQFF.

The J gene is TRBJ1-2, the V gene TRBV7-9; D gene unclear. The CDR3 is made up of 14 amino acids. The germline V gene encodes CDR1 SEHNR and CDR2 FQNEAQ (reference sequence). Between the trimmed V and J ends, which lost 5 bases and 6 bases, there was a span of 16 bases. The CDR3 DNA follows: TGTGCCAGCAGCGAACAGATCCCTGAGGATGGCTACACCTTC. Its translation is CASSEQIPEDGYTF.

This clonotype was counted at least ten times. The chain combines TRBV20-1 with TRBJ1-3; D not certain. This CDR3 region has 12 residues. V dropped 0 bases and J dropped 6 bases, with 6 bases sitting between them. Germline loops: CDR1 DFQATT, CDR2 SNEGSKA (reference sequence). CDR3 nucleotides: TGCAGTGCTAGAGAGGTAGCAAACACCATATATTTT. This sequence encodes CSAREVANTIYF.

V gene TRBV5-6 combines with J gene TRBJ1-1; no clear D. The CDR3 runs to 14 residues. The V and J ends lost 0 bases and 6 bases respectively, with 12 bases between them. Germline V CDR1 and CDR2: SGHDT, YYEEEE. In DNA, the CDR3 is TGTGCCAGCAGCTTGGGAAGCAAGCCCGCTGAAGCTTTCTTT. Translated, it gives CASSLGSKPAEAFF.

This rearrangement joins TRBV20-1 to TRBJ2-3; D unresolved. Germline values: CDR1 DFQATT, CDR2 SNEGSKA (reference sequence). This CDR3 has 14 residues. V lost 2 bases, J lost 1 base, and 10 bases lay in between. CDR3 sequence: CSARSSWGTDTQYF. The CDR3 nucleotides read TGCAGTGCTAGAAGTAGCTGGGGCACAGATACGCAGTATTTT.

The chain has TRBV27 and TRBJ2-3; TRBD2 aligns across 9 bases. Germline CDR1 reads MNHEY; CDR2 reads SMNVEV (reference sequence). The V gene end was trimmed by 5 bases and the J gene end by 0 bases; junction bases not matched to a gene: 9. The CDR3 is 17 residues long. In DNA, the CDR3 is TGTGCCAGCAGTCCCCCCGGACTAGCGCCTAGCACAGATACGCAGTATTTT. Translation: CASSPPGLAPSTDTQYF.

The J gene is TRBJ2-7, the V gene TRBV6-2 or TRBV6-3; no reliable D call. The CDR3 covers 12 residues. Germline CDR1 MNHEY, CDR2 SVGEGT. V was shortened by 5 bases and J by 5 bases, with 10 bases between the two germline ends. The CDR3 loop reads CASSQRIHEQYF. The CDR3 DNA sequence: TGTGCCAGCAGTCAGAGGATCCACGAGCAGTACTTC.

The V and J genes are TRBV20-1 and TRBJ1-5; D possibly corresponds to TRBD1 (6 bases). V was shortened by 6 bases and J by 3 bases, with 12 bases between the two germline ends. The germline V gene has CDR1 DFQATT and CDR2 SNEGSKA (reference sequence). The CDR3 contains 13 residues. Written as DNA, the CDR3 is TGCAGTGCCCTAGGGGGTACCAATCAGCCCCAGCATTTT. This gives the protein CSALGGTNQPQHF.

The V gene is TRBV28, the J gene TRBJ2-1; 7 bases align to TRBD2. Germline trimming cut 4 bases from V and 4 bases from J; bases unmatched to any gene: 10. CDR1 and CDR2 (germline): MDHEN, SYDVKM. The CDR3 covers 16 residues. The CDR3 sequence: CASSSPLTGGYNEQFF. The CDR3 DNA reads as TGTGCCAGCAGTTCCCCGCTAACGGGGGGTTACAATGAGCAGTTCTTC.

This clonotype was recorded a few times. V is TRBV7-8 and J is TRBJ2-5; tentatively, D is TRBD1 or TRBD2 (5 bases each). The germline V gene has CDR1 SGHVS and CDR2 FQNEAQ. Trimming took 3 bases from V and 1 from J, leaving 15 bases between them. This CDR3 region has 16 residues. The CDR3 bases are TGTGCCAGCAGCTTGGGAGCAGGGTACCTCCAAGAGACCCAGTACTTC. This sequence encodes CASSLGAGYLQETQYF.

The chain combines TRBV12-3 or TRBV12-4 with TRBJ1-5, with D perhaps TRBD1 (5 bases). Trimming left V 1 base short and J 5 bases short, with 12 bases between. This CDR3 comprises 15 residues. CDR3 region: CASSLDAGLDQPQHF. The CDR3 region has the DNA TGTGCCAGCAGTTTAGATGCAGGGTTGGATCAGCCCCAGCATTTT.

The chain couples TRBV29-1 to TRBJ2-7, with D maybe TRBD1 (5 bases). The length of the CDR3 is 13 residues. Germline assignment: CDR1 SQVTM and CDR2 ANQGSEA. Trimming took off 4 bases at V and 4 bases at J, with 14 bases between the two ends. CDR3 sequence (DNA): TGCAGCGTTGGGCCCCGGGCAGGGTACGAGCAGTACTTC. Protein: CSVGPRAGYEQYF.

The chain uses TRBV27 and TRBJ2-3; 8 nucleotides line up with TRBD2. After removal of 7 bases from V and 6 bases from J, the junction contained 12 bases not matched to a gene. Germline loops: CDR1 MNHEY, CDR2 SMNVEV (reference sequence). The CDR3 contains 15 residues. The DNA of the CDR3 is TGTGCCAGCAAGGTAGCGGGAATCAAGGGGGATACGCAGTATTTT. Amino acid sequence: CASKVAGIKGDTQYF.

This clonotype was detected a few times. The V call is TRBV12-3 or TRBV12-4, the J call TRBJ2-6, with TRBD1 as a possible D gene (5 bases). The CDR3 runs to 19 residues. Trimming shortened V by 1 base and J by 2 bases, and 18 bases separated the two germline ends. The CDR3 DNA is TGTGCCAGCAGTTTAGACGCATGGGGCCATGGGGCTGGGGCCAACGTCCTGACTTTC. Amino acid sequence: CASSLDAWGHGAGANVLTF.

The genes are TRBV12-3 or TRBV12-4 and TRBJ2-5, with D possibly TRBD1 on 6 matching bases. V was pared by 4 bases and J by 0 bases, with 12 bases between. This CDR3 contains 15 residues. CDR3 sequence reads: CASSSWTANQETQYF. Written as DNA, the CDR3 is TGTGCCAGCAGTTCATGGACAGCGAACCAAGAGACCCAGTACTTC.

This clonotype turned up a few times. This sequence joins TRBV28 and TRBJ2-3, with D unresolved. CDR1 and CDR2 from the germline V gene are MDHEN and SYDVKM. With 5 bases removed from V and 2 bases from J, the gap between germline ends came to 17 bases. The length of the CDR3 is 16 residues. CDR3 bases: TGTGCCAGCAGTCCTTCTGGCCGTTCTTTCACAGATACGCAGTATTTT. Amino acid sequence: CASSPSGRSFTDTQYF.

This clonotype has a count of ten or more. DNA of the CDR3: TGTGCCAGCAGTGCATCGGCACAGGCTAACTATGGCTACACCTTC. It specifies CASSASAQANYGYTF. This sequence joins TRBV12-3 or TRBV12-4 and TRBJ1-2; a weak D match, TRBD1 (5 bases). V was trimmed by 5 bases and J by 0 bases, leaving 13 bases between them. The CDR3 totals 15 residues.

CDR3 DNA: TGTGCCAGCAGTTTAACGTCGGGGGGGAGGACCATCGGGCTGAACACTGAAGCTTTCTTT. Translating it yields CASSLTSGGRTIGLNTEAFF. The chain joins TRBV12-3 or TRBV12-4 to TRBJ1-1, with a possible D match to TRBD1 (5 bases). V shed 2 bases and J shed 0 bases, with 25 bases lying between them. This CDR3 is 20 amino acids long.

This clonotype was recorded a few times. The chain employs TRBV28 and TRBJ2-7; D call uncertain. This CDR3 comprises 13 residues. Germline assignment: CDR1 MDHEN and CDR2 SYDVKM. V gave up 5 bases and J gave up 5 bases, with 13 bases separating them. The CDR3 is CASSPRPPDEQYF. The CDR3 DNA reads as TGTGCCAGCAGTCCGCGACCGCCTGACGAGCAGTACTTC.